These T cell receptor beta chains were read from a single sample in a study of radiation and T cells in renal cell carcinoma. Only in-frame clones appear in the TCRdb table, and some are missing; sequencing was by immunoSEQ multiplex PCR. The sample records approximately 150,000 clones, over 65% being singletons. The source was blood, collected from a patient whose treatment included radiotherapy and nephrectomy. The receptor source for this set is a woman between 50 and 59 years old with renal cell carcinoma. CDR3s include the opening cysteine and the closing phenylalanine or tryptophan. The D gene is left open where the match is weak. A row's size may be missing; if present it is once, few, many or a size class.

>13|TRBV9|TRBJ2-5|.|.
TGTGCCAGCAGCGCTAGACCGACAGAGACCCAGTACTTC
CASSARPTETQYF
>15|TRBV7-9|TRBJ1-2|.|.
TGTGCCAGCAGCATGCTGACACCCGACCCCACGGGCTACACCTTC
CASSMLTPDPTGYTF
>15|TRBV25-1|TRBJ1-2|.|.
TGTGCCAGCAGTCCAGCAGGGTCGGTTAACTATGGCTACACCTTC
CASSPAGSVNYGYTF
>14|TRBV6-6|TRBJ1-2|.|.
TGTGCTACCGAGAGGGGGGAAGCTAACTATGGCTACACCTTC
CATERGEANYGYTF
>12|TRBV10-1|TRBJ1-1|.|few
TGCGCCAGCAGTGAGTCGCTGAGTGAAGCTTTCTTT
CASSESLSEAFF
>15|TRBV6-1|TRBJ2-7|.|.
TGTGCCAGCAGTGTGTTAGGGAAGAGCTCCTACGAGCAGTACTTC
CASSVLGKSSYEQYF
>12|TRBV25-1|TRBJ1-3|.|.
TGTGCCAGCAGTGAAGGACTGGACGCGACGGATTTT
CASSEGLDATDF
>14|TRBV28|TRBJ1-6|.|.
TGTGCCAGCAGTTTTCAACAGCTTAATTCACCCCTCCACTTT
CASSFQQLNSPLHF
>13|TRBV6-5|TRBJ2-5|TRBD2|.
TGTGCCAGCATGCTAGCGGGAGCAGAGACCCAGTACTTC
CASMLAGAETQYF
>15|TRBV30|TRBJ2-2|.|.
TGTGCCAGAGCCGGGATGGCGGGGAACACCGGGGAGCTGTTTTTT
CARAGMAGNTGELFF
>15|TRBV19|TRBJ2-2|.|.
TGTGCCAGTGTACTCGGGGAGGTTAACACCGGGGAGCTGTTTTTT
CASVLGEVNTGELFF
>12|TRBV7-2|TRBJ1-1|.|.
TGTGCCAGCAGCGTAGGGTTCACTGAAGCTTTCTTT
CASSVGFTEAFF
>15|TRBV9|TRBJ1-4|TRBD1|.
TGTGCCAGCAGCGGAACAGGGGGGAATAATGAAAAACTGTTTTTT
CASSGTGGNNEKLFF
>13|TRBV5-6|TRBJ1-2|.|.
TGTGCCAGCAGCTTAAGCGATAACTATGGCTACACCTTC
CASSLSDNYGYTF
>13|TRBV5-6|TRBJ2-7|TRBD2|.
TGTGCCAGCACCCCCGCGGGGAGGGGCGAGCAGTACTTC
CASTPAGRGEQYF
>13|TRBV6-5|TRBJ2-1|TRBD1|.
TGTGCCAGCATGGACAGGCCCAGGAATGAGCAGTTCTTC
CASMDRPRNEQFF
>11|TRBV20-1|TRBJ1-1|.|.
TGCAGTGCTTCGGGGAACACTGAAGCTTTCTTT
CSASGNTEAFF
>17|TRBV9|TRBJ1-1|.|.
TGTGCCAGCAGCTCCGGGACCGGGCGAGCCATGAACACTGAAGCTTTCTTT
CASSSGTGRAMNTEAFF
>15|TRBV30|TRBJ2-3|.|.
TGTGCCTGGAGCTTGGGGGTTGTAAGTACAGATACGCAGTATTTT
CAWSLGVVSTDTQYF
>15|TRBV7-2|TRBJ2-2|TRBD1|.
TGTGCCAGCAGCTTAGGGGACAGGAACACCGGGGAGCTGTTTTTT
CASSLGDRNTGELFF
>13|TRBV5-1|TRBJ2-5|.|.
TGCGCCAGCAGCTTGGACGGCGAGGAGACCCAGTACTTC
CASSLDGEETQYF
>15|TRBV15|TRBJ1-5|.|.
TGTGCCACCAGCAGACAGGGGTCAGTCAATCAGCCCCAGCATTTT
CATSRQGSVNQPQHF
>14|TRBV4-3|TRBJ2-3|.|once
TGCGCCAGCAGCCACCAGGGCGAGCGGGATACGCAGTATTTT
CASSHQGERDTQYF
>18|TRBV4-3|TRBJ2-2|.|.
TGCGCCAGCAGCCATCTATTAGCGGGGACAGGGAGCGCCGGGGAGCTGTTTTTT
CASSHLLAGTGSAGELFF
>15|TRBV6-5|TRBJ2-5|.|.
TGTGCCAGCGCCATACAGGGTTCAGGAGAAGAGACCCAGTACTTC
CASAIQGSGEETQYF
>16|TRBV7-9|TRBJ1-2|TRBD1|medium-sized
TGTGCCAGCAGCTTAGCGCTGGTCGACAGGGCTACTGGCTACACCTTC
CASSLALVDRATGYTF
>13|TRBV7-2|TRBJ1-5|.|.
TGTGCCAGCAGCTTAGGCCCAATCAAGCCCCAGCATTTT
CASSLGPIKPQHF
>16|TRBV6-5|TRBJ2-3|TRBD2|.
TGTGCCAGCAGTTACCGAGGCGGGGGGGCGGTAGATACGCAGTATTTT
CASSYRGGGAVDTQYF
>16|TRBV6-6|TRBJ1-1|.|.
TGTGCCAGCAGTTACCCCCCAAAGCTGGGAGTTCAAGGAGCTTTCTTT
CASSYPPKLGVQGAFF
>15|TRBV7-2|TRBJ2-6|.|.
TGTGCCAGCAGCCCCTTATACTCTGGGGCCAACGTCCTGACTTTC
CASSPLYSGANVLTF
>14|TRBV19|TRBJ2-7|TRBD1|.
TGTGCCAGTAGACCTGGGACAGGGACCTACGAGCAGTACTTC
CASRPGTGTYEQYF
>18|TRBV5-1|TRBJ1-1|TRBD1|.
TGCGCCAGCAGCATGTTCCAACGTACAGGGGCAGTAGTATCTGAAGCTTTCTTT
CASSMFQRTGAVVSEAFF
>16|TRBV7-6|TRBJ1-3|TRBD1|.
TGTGCCAGCAGCTCCCGACAGGGAAGGCCTGGAAACACCATATATTTT
CASSSRQGRPGNTIYF
>14|TRBV5-6|TRBJ1-3|.|.
TGTGCCAGCAGTTTTGCGGCCTCTGGAAACACCATATATTTT
CASSFAASGNTIYF
>11|TRBV29-1|TRBJ1-4|.|.
TGCAGCGTGAGGGCCCTCGGGGGACTGTTTTTT
CSVRALGGLFF
>13|TRBV4-3|TRBJ1-6|.|.
TGCGCCAGCAGCCGGGGAGGGAATTCACCCCTCCACTTT
CASSRGGNSPLHF
>13|TRBV6-4|TRBJ2-3|.|.
TGTGCCAGCAGAGAAACTAGCACAGATACGCAGTATTTT
CASRETSTDTQYF
>15|TRBV18|TRBJ1-2|TRBD1|.
TGTGCCAGCTCACCACCTGACAGGGCTAACTATGGCTACACCTTC
CASSPPDRANYGYTF
>13|TRBV10-2|TRBJ2-7|.|.
TGCGCCAGCAGTAATCCTGACAGCTACGAGCAGTACTTC
CASSNPDSYEQYF
>13|TRBV30|TRBJ1-6|.|.
TGTGCCTACCAGGAATCGTATAATTCACCCCTCCACTTT
CAYQESYNSPLHF
>17|TRBV18|TRBJ1-3|.|.
TGTGCCAGCTCACCAAGGAGGGGACGGAGCTCTGGAAACACCATATATTTT
CASSPRRGRSSGNTIYF
>15|TRBV5-1|TRBJ2-5|.|.
TGCGCCAGCAGATTAGATACCGGGGGCGCAGAGACCCAGTACTTC
CASRLDTGGAETQYF
>13|TRBV19|TRBJ1-2|.|few
TGTGCCAGTACCCACATAGCTAACTATGGCTACACCTTC
CASTHIANYGYTF
>14|TRBV7-2|TRBJ2-2|TRBD2|once
TGTGCCAGCACCCCGGACCGGGAGGCCGGGGAGCTGTTTTTT
CASTPDREAGELFF
>13|TRBV27|TRBJ2-5|.|.
TGTGCCAGTTCGGGCATAAGTGGGGATACCCAGTACTTC
CASSGISGDTQYF
>14|TRBV4-1|TRBJ1-1|.|.
TGCGCCAGCAGCCAAGTTGCAGGCCCTACTGAAGCTTTCTTT
CASSQVAGPTEAFF
>15|TRBV9|TRBJ1-6|.|.
TGTGCCAGCAGCGTAGCAGGGCAGGGCAATTCACCCCTCCACTTT
CASSVAGQGNSPLHF
>14|TRBV9|TRBJ2-5|.|.
TGTGCCAGCAGCGCGAACGACGGGGCTGGGGCCCAGTACTTC
CASSANDGAGAQYF
>12|TRBV11-2|TRBJ1-2|.|.
TGTGCCAGCAGCTTAGAGGGATATGGCTACACCTTC
CASSLEGYGYTF
>13|TRBV9|TRBJ2-7|.|.
TGTGCCAGCAGCGTAGGGTCCTCCTACGAGCAGTACTTC
CASSVGSSYEQYF
>14|TRBV19|TRBJ2-5|TRBD2|.
TGTGCCAGTAGTATAGGTGGACTAGGTGAGACCCAGTACTTC
CASSIGGLGETQYF
>14|TRBV7-2|TRBJ2-7|TRBD1|once
TGTGCCAGCAGCCCAGACAGGGGGCCCTACGAGCAGTACTTC
CASSPDRGPYEQYF
>15|TRBV18|TRBJ2-7|TRBD2|.
TGTGCCAGCTCACCACCATTAGCGGGGGGCCCCGAGCAGTACTTC
CASSPPLAGGPEQYF
>12|TRBV6-5|TRBJ1-2|.|.
TGTGCCAGCAGCTCTACGCCTAATGGCTACACCTTC
CASSSTPNGYTF
>18|TRBV5-1|TRBJ2-3|TRBD2|.
TGCGCCAGCAGCTTGGAGAGGGATCGGACTAGTATCGCAGATACGCAGTATTTT
CASSLERDRTSIADTQYF